A single sample gave rise to the 3 T cell receptor beta chains below, sequenced in a study of T cell changes during pregnancy in multiple sclerosis (dated by TCRdb to between 2018 and 2021). To prepare the library, the immunoSEQ multiplex PCR assay was applied. The clones in this table, taken by TCRdb from immuneACCESS, are in-frame only. Not every clone is retained; where verified, under half of the shortfall comes from an unresolved V gene, and the cause of the rest is unknown. Here the sample has over 25,000 clones; about nine tenths occur a single time. The ten largest account for approximately 4% of the sample. Sequencing used CD8+ T cells from peripheral blood mononuclear cells, obtained in the second trimester of pregnancy. These receptors were obtained from a female donor in good health, enrolled as a control in a pregnancy study.

As for this clone: This same CDR3 is encoded by further DNA sequences in the sample. The rearrangement joins TRBV25-1 to TRBJ2-1, with TRBD2 matching over 8 bases. Looked up from germline, CDR1 is MGHDK and CDR2 is SYGVNS. V shed 2 bases, J shed 6 bases, and the junction held 6 bases outside the gene matches. The length of the CDR3 is 15 residues. CDR3 nucleotide sequence: TGTGCCAGCAGTGAAACGGGGGGGGCCCGCAATGAGCAGTTCTTC. Amino acid sequence: CASSETGGARNEQFF.

The chain carries TRBV9 and TRBJ2-1, with 9 bases fitting TRBD1. This CDR3 has 16 amino acids. V was clipped by 0 bases and J by 2 bases; unmatched bases: 3. Per the germline V gene, CDR1 is SGDLS and CDR2 is YYNGEE. The DNA for the CDR3 is TGTGCCAGCAGCGTAGGCCGACAGGGGGCCTACAATGAGCAGTTCTTC. Translating it yields CASSVGRQGAYNEQFF.

V and J are TRBV11-2 and TRBJ2-7; 12 bases map to TRBD2. CDR3 length: 15 amino acids. Germline-derived CDR1 and CDR2 are SGHAT and FQNNGV. V trimming: 2 bases; J trimming: 4 bases; junction bases outside the gene matches: 3. CDR3 coding DNA: TGTGCCAGCAGCTTAAGGACTAGCGGGGTGTACGAGCAGTACTTC. Its translation is CASSLRTSGVYEQYF. The complete variable domain, with remaining parts taken from reference TRBV11-2 and TRBJ2-7, reads EAGVAQSPRYKIIEKRQSVAFWCNPISGHATLYWYQQILGQGPKLLIQFQNNGVVDDSQLPKDRFSAERLKGVDSTLKIQPAKLEDSAVYLCASSLRTSGVYEQYFGPGTRLTVT.